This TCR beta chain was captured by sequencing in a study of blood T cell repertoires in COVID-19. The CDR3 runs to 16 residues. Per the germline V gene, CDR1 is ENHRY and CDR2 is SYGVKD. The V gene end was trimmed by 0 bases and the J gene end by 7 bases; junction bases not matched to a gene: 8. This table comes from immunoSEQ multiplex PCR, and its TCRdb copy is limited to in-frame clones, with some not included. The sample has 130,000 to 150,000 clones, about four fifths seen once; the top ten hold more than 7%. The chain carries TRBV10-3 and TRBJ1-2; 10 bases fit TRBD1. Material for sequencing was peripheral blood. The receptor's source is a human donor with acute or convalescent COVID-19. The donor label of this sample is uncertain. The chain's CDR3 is CAISESGRDRGFGYTF. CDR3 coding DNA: TGTGCCATCAGTGAGTCTGGCCGGGACAGGGGCTTTGGCTACACCTTC.